This T cell receptor (beta chain) was sequenced during a study of T and B cells in COVID-19 patients. BIOMED2 TRB-A/B primer pools were used in multiplex TRB PCR. TCRdb itself ran the multiplex PCR reads through MiXCR, one entry per CDR3 protein. The sample consists of over 2,000 distinct CDR3 sequences, approximately 26% of them appearing once. General study results and limits: Early severe-case samples and blood from mildly ill patients during symptoms were in short supply.

From blood, roughly 250-500 ng of genomic DNA served as TRB template. This clonotype was counted once. Its antigen is undetermined. This receptor was obtained from a human donor with active COVID-19. The sequenced material came from blood.

The CDR3: CASSPRGGSYNEQFF. The CDR3 coding sequence is TGCGCCAGCAGCCCCCGGGGGGGCTCCTACAATGAGCAGTTCTTC. V and J are TRBV4-3 and TRBJ2-1, with 8 bases identical to TRBD2. The CDR3 has 15 residues. Germline CDR1 LGHNA, CDR2 YSLEER. Trimming cost V 4 bases and J 0 bases; bases outside gene matches: 2.